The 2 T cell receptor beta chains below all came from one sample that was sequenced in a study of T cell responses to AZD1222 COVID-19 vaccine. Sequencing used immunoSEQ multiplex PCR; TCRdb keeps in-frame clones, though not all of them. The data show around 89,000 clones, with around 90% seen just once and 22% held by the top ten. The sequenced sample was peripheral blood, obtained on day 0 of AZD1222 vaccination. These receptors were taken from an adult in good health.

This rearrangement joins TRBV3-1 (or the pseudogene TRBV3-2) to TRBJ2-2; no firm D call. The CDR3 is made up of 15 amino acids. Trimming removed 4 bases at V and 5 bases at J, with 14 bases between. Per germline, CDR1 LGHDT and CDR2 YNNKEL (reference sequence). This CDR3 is CASSPSGIGTGELFF. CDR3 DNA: TGTGCCAGCAGCCCTTCTGGAATTGGAACCGGGGAGCTGTTTTTT.

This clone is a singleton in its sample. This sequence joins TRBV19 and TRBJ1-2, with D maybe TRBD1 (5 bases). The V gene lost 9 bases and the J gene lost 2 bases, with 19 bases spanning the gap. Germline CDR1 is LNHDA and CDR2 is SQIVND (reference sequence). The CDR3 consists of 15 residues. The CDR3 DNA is TGTGCCAGCCAGGGTAGAGGGGAGGGAAACTATGGCTACACCTTC. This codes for CASQGRGEGNYGYTF.